These 6 T cell receptor beta chains share one sample of origin, sequenced in a study of regulatory T cells in long-lasting Graves disease. Construction of TCR beta libraries relied on iRepertoire HTBI primers and on Arm-PCR targeting CDR3 regions. MiXCR, applied by TCRdb to the multiplex PCR reads, yields one record per CDR3 protein. Here the sample spans a few hundred thousand distinct CDR3 sequences, about a quarter being singletons. Time point defined: persistent/refractory GD, antithyroid drugs over 5 years with positive TRAb. From PBMCs, RNA was extracted and then used to make the TCR library. The sample was peripheral blood mononuclear cells (PBMCs), taken when the disease was refractory, from a patient treated with antithyroid drugs. The receptor set was obtained from a female donor with Graves disease.

The chain combines TRBV4-3 with TRBJ1-1, with D uncertain. This CDR3 has 15 amino acids. Germline CDR1 is LGHNA and CDR2 is YSLEER. The V end lost 1 base, the J end lost 4 bases, and 13 bases lay between the germline ends. CDR3 sequence: CASSQVWDGSTEAFF. The CDR3 coding sequence is TGCGCCAGCAGCCAAGTTTGGGATGGGAGCACTGAAGCTTTCTTT.

The CDR3 coding sequence is TGTGCCAGCAGCCTCAGATGGAACGGGGAGCTGTTTTTT. Translated: CASSLRWNGELFF. The rearrangement joins TRBV12-3 or TRBV12-4 to TRBJ2-2; D not certain. Trimming pared 6 bases from V and 7 bases from J, leaving 12 bases between. The CDR3 spans 13 residues.

Comments on this clonotype: Given the absence of the conserved phenylalanine or tryptophan at the CDR3 end, a read error is likely. This sequence joins TRBV5-1 and TRBJ1-2; 8 bases fit TRBD1. The V gene end was trimmed by 4 bases and the J gene end by 5 bases; junction bases not matched to a gene: 1. CDR1 and CDR2 from the germline V gene are SGHRS and YFSETQ. CDR3 length equals 12 residues. The CDR3 DNA is TGCGCCAGCAGCGGACAGGGTTATGGCTACACCTCC. It codes for CASSGQGYGYTS.

The rearrangement uses TRBV20-1 and TRBJ2-5; 8 bases map to TRBD1. Trimming cost V 5 bases and J 4 bases; bases outside gene matches: 3. Germline CDR1 reads DFQATT; CDR2 reads SNEGSKA (reference sequence). This CDR3 is built from 12 residues. CDR3 amino acids: CSALTGGETQYF. CDR3 DNA sequence: TGCAGTGCTCTAACAGGGGGAGAGACCCAGTACTTC.

This clonotype came up a few times. V and J are TRBV6-1 and TRBJ1-1, with 8 bases matching TRBD1. Losses at the gene ends were 6 bases for V and 4 bases for J; bases not matched to a gene: 7. Germline lookup yields CDR1 MNHNS and CDR2 SASEGT. This CDR3 has 14 amino acids. Here the CDR3 DNA reads TGTGCCAGCAGCACAGGGGGAGTGAGCACTGAAGCTTTCTTT. As protein: CASSTGGVSTEAFF.

This sequence joins TRBV3-1 and TRBJ1-6; TRBD1 matches at 8 bases. The CDR3 contains 14 residues. The ends lost 6 bases at V and 7 bases at J; junction bases unmatched: 5. CDR1 and CDR2 from the germline V gene are LGHDT and YNNKEL (reference sequence). The CDR3 sequence: CASRLDRVNSPLHF. In DNA form, the CDR3 reads TGTGCCAGCAGATTGGACAGGGTGAATTCACCCCTCCACTTT.